This T cell receptor beta chain was sequenced during a study of identifying expanded T cells in peripheral blood (dated by TCRdb to about 2019). For the wider study: Four technical replicates, made by sequencing separate aliquots from the same pool of genomic DNA, were compared pairwise.

Turning to this clone: Its binding antigen is unknown. Nothing much larger sits one base from this clone, and base qualities are not available.

The immunoSEQ Assay, which uses bias-controlled multiplex PCR amplification of genomic DNA, was used to profile TCRbeta CDR3 regions. The paper's data handling went like this. To quantify the absolute abundance of each unique TCRbeta CDR3 region, the sequences were collapsed and filtered. Differential abundance was tested with two models: a binomial (Fisher-equivalent) model and a beta-binomial model that adds time-dependent variance fitted from healthy donors. Clones with fewer than 5 combined templates were removed, and a clone was called differentially abundant if the clone's Benjamini-Hochberg FDR was below 0.01. The form v = (b*log(k)+a)^2 was used to model beta-binomial variance as a function of total template count across the two samples. Entries here come from immuneACCESS through TCRdb and include only in-frame sequences with V and J called. Some clones fail to appear in such tables; in the studies checked, an unresolved V gene covers under half of the shortfall, and the cause of the remainder is unknown. The DNA gave D and trimming, while V, J and clone size come from that table. The table for this sample lists around 100,000 clones; 87% of them were counted only once. Of the sample, roughly 15% falls within the top ten clones.

No immune events, such as infections, were documented for the healthy donors during the collection period. Healthy-donor blood repertoires served as a training cohort to calibrate time-dependent variance in a beta-binomial model of T-cell clone differential abundance. The training cohort included 10 or so healthy donors, of whom 3 were female and 7 were male. An age range of about 29 to 65 years, with an average of roughly 45 years, was recorded for the donors. Whole blood from each healthy donor was obtained from a commercial supplier and was collected at three time points approximately 15 days apart. For immunosequencing, genomic DNA was extracted from unsorted whole blood. Broader findings and caveats from the paper: Variance in clone template counts between approximately 2-week samples significantly increased with total template count across all healthy donors. Approximately 1.2 differentially abundant clones were flagged by the binomial model between technical replicates, whereas about 17 and 20 were flagged over roughly two weeks and four weeks, respectively. The beta-binomial model significantly reduced the number of clones called differentially abundant and the false-positive rate across all healthy-donor time intervals. The authors expected that over much longer intervals, such as months to years, biological variance in healthy repertoires might increase even further.

The sample consisted of blood. The source is a person aged 18 to 75 in good health.

The CDR3 sequence is CASRGEAANTEAFF. The nucleotide sequence reads TGTGCCAGCAGAGGCGAGGCAGCGAACACTGAAGCTTTCTTT. The rearranged segments are TRBV27 and TRBJ1-1, with the D gene call left open. The junction shows trimming of 6 bases on V and 1 base on J, plus 12 bases between the germline ends. The germline V gene (reference sequence) yields MNHEY for CDR1 and SMNVEV for CDR2. The CDR3 spans 14 residues, from the cysteine through the phenylalanine. Of all the DNA, just the CDR3 is kept, 42 bases in frame from base 1.